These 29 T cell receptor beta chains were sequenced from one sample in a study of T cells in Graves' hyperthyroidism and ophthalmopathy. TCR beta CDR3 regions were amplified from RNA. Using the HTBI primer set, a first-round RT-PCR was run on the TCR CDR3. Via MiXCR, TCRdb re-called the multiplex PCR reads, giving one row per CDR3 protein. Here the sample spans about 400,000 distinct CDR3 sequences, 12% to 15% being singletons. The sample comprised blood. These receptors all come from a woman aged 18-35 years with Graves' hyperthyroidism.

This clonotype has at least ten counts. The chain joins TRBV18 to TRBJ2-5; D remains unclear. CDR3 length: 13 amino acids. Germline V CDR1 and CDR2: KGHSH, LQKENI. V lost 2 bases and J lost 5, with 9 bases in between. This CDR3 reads CASSPGASETQYF. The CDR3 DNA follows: TGTGCCAGCTCACCAGGAGCTTCGGAGACCCAGTACTTC.

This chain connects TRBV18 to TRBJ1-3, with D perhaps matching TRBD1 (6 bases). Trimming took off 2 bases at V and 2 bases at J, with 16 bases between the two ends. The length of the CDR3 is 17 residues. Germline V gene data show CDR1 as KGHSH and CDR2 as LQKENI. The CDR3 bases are TGTGCCAGCTCACCAGTTACAGGGCCGGGCCCTGGAAACACCATATATTTT. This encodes CASSPVTGPGPGNTIYF.

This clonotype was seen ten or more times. CDR3 in DNA: TGTGCCAGCAGCTTAGCGGGGGGACAGCACTACGAGCAGTACTTC. Protein: CASSLAGGQHYEQYF. The rearrangement uses TRBV7-9 and TRBJ2-7; tentatively, D is TRBD1 (7 bases). The CDR3 loop spans 15 amino acids. Germline V lookup: CDR1 SEHNR, CDR2 FQNEAQ (reference sequence). Trimming took 0 bases from V and 3 from J, leaving 12 bases between them.

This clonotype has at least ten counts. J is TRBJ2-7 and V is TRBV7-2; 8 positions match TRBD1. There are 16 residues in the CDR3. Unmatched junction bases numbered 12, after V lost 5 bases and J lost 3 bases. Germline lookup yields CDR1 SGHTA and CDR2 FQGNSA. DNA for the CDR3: TGTGCCAGCAGCCCTAGCCTTTTACAGGGGGGCTACGAGCAGTACTTC. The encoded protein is CASSPSLLQGGYEQYF.

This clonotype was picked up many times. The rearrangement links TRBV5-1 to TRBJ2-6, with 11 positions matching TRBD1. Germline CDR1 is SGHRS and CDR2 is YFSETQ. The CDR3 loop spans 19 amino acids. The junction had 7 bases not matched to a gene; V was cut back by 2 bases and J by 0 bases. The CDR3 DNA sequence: TGCGCCAGCAGCTTTCAAGCCGGGACAGGGGGCTCTGGGGCCAACGTCCTGACTTTC. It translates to CASSFQAGTGGSGANVLTF.

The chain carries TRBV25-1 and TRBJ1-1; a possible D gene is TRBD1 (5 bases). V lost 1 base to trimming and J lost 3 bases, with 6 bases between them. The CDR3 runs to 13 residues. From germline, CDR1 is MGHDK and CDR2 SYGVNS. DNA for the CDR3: TGTGCCAGCAGTGAATGGGGGTACACTGAAGCTTTCTTT. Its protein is CASSEWGYTEAFF.

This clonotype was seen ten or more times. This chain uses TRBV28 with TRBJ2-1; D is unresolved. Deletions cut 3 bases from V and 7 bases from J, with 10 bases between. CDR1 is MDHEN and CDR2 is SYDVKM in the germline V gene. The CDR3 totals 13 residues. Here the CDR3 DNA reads TGTGCCAGCAGTTTCCCCCGGTCGAATGAGCAGTTCTTC. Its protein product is CASSFPRSNEQFF.

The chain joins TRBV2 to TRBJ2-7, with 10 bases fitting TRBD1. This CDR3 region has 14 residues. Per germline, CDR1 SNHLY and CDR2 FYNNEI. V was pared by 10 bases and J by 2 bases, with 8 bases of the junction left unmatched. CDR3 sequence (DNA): TGTGCCACCAACCCCGGGACAGGGGCCTACGAGCAGTACTTC. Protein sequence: CATNPGTGAYEQYF.

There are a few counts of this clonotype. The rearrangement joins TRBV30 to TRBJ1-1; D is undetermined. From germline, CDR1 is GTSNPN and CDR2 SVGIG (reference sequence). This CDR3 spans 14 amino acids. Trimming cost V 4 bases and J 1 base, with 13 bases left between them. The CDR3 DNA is TGTGCCTGGATTTATCCCCCCGGGAACACTGAAGCTTTCTTT. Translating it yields CAWIYPPGNTEAFF.

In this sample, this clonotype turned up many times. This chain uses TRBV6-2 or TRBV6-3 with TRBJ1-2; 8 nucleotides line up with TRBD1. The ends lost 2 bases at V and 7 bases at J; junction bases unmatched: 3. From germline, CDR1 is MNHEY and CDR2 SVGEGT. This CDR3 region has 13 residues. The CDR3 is CASSYGQGFGYTF. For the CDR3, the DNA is TGTGCCAGCAGTTACGGACAGGGATTTGGCTACACCTTC.

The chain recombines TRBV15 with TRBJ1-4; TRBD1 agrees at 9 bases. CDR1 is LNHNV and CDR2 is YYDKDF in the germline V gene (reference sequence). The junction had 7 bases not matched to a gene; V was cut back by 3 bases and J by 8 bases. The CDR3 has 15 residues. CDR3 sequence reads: CATSRWGQGSEKLFF. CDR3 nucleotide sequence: TGTGCCACCAGCAGGTGGGGACAGGGAAGCGAAAAACTGTTTTTT.

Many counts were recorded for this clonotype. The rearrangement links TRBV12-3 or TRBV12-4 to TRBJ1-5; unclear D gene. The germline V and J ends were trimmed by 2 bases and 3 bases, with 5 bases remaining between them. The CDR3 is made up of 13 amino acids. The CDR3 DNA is TGTGCCAGCAGTTTAATGGCCAATCAGCCCCAGCATTTT. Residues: CASSLMANQPQHF.

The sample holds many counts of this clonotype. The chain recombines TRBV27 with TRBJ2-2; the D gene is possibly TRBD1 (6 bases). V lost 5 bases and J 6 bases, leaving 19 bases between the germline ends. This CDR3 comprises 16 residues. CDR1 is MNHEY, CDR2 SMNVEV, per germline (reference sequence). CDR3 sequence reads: CASSRPSRGFPGELFF. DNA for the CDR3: TGTGCCAGCAGTCGCCCATCCAGGGGTTTTCCCGGGGAGCTGTTTTTT.

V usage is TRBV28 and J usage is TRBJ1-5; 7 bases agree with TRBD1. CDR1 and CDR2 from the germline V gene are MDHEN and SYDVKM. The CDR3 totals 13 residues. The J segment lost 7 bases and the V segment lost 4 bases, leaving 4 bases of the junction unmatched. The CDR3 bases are TGTGCCAGCAGTTCCCGCAGGGGGCAGCCCCAGCATTTT. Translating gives CASSSRRGQPQHF.

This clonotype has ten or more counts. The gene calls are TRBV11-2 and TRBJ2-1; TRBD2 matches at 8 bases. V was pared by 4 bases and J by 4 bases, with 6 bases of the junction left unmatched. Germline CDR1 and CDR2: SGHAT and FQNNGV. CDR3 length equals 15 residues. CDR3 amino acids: CASSSSGSWYNEQFF. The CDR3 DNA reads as TGTGCCAGCAGCTCGAGCGGGAGTTGGTACAATGAGCAGTTCTTC. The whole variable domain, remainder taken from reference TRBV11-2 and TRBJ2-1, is EAGVAQSPRYKIIEKRQSVAFWCNPISGHATLYWYQQILGQGPKLLIQFQNNGVVDDSQLPKDRFSAERLKGVDSTLKIQPAKLEDSAVYLCASSSSGSWYNEQFFGPGTRLTVL.

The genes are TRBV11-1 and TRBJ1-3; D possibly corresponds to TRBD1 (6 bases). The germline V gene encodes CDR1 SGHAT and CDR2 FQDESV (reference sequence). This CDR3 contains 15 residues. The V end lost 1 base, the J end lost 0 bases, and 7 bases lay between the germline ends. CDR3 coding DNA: TGTGCCAGCAGCTTAGTAGGGGGCTCTGGAAACACCATATATTTT. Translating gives CASSLVGGSGNTIYF.

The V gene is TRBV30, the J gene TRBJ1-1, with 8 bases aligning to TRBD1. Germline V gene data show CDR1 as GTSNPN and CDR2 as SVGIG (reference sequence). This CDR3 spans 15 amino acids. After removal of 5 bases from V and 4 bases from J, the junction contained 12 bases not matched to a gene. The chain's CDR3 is CAWAGGGWLVTEAFF. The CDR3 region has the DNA TGTGCCTGGGCAGGGGGCGGATGGTTGGTCACTGAAGCTTTCTTT.

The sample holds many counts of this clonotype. The CDR3 region has the DNA TGTGCCAGCAGTCTCATAGGGGTCGGAAACACCATATATTTT. Its translation is CASSLIGVGNTIYF. J is TRBJ1-3 and V is TRBV2; D possibly corresponds to TRBD1 (5 bases). The V and J ends lost 5 bases and 4 bases respectively, with 12 bases between them. CDR1 SNHLY and CDR2 FYNNEI come from the germline V gene. The length of the CDR3 is 14 residues.

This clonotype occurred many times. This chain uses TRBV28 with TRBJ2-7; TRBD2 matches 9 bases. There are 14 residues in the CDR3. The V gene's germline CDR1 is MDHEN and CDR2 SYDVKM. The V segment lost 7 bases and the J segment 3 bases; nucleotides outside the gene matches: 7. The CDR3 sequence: CASMLTSGIYEQYF. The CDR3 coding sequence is TGTGCCAGCATGTTGACTAGCGGAATCTACGAGCAGTACTTC.

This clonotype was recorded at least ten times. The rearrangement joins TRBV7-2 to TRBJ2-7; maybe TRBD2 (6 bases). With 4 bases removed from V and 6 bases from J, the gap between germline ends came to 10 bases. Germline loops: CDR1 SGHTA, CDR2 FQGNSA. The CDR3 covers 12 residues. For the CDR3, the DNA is TGTGCCAGCAGCTCTGGAGGGCTCGAGCAGTACTTC. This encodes CASSSGGLEQYF.

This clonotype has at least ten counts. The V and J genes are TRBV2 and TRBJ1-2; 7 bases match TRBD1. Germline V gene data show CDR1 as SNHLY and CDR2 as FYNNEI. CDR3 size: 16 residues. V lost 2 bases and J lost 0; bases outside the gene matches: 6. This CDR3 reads CASSEWDRPTNYGYTF. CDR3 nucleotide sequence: TGTGCCAGCAGTGAATGGGACAGACCAACTAACTATGGCTACACCTTC.

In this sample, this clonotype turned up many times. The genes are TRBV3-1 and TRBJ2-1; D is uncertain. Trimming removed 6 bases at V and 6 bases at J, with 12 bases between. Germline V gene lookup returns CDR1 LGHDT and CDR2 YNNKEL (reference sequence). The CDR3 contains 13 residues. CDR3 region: CASRFKSLNEQFF. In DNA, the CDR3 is TGTGCCAGCAGATTTAAGTCCCTCAATGAGCAGTTCTTC.

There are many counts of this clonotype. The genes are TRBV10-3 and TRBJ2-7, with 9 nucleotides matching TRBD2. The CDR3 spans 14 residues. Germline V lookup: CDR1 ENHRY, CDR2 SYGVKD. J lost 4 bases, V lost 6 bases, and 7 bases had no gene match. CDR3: CAISPQREAYEQYF. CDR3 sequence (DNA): TGTGCCATCAGCCCCCAGCGGGAGGCTTACGAGCAGTACTTC.

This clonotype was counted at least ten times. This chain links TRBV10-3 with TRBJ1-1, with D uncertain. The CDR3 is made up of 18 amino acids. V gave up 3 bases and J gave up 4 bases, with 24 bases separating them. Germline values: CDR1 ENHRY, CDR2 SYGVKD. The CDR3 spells CAISDSGMGVVFATEAFF. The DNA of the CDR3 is TGTGCCATCAGTGACTCTGGGATGGGAGTGGTCTTTGCCACTGAAGCTTTCTTT.

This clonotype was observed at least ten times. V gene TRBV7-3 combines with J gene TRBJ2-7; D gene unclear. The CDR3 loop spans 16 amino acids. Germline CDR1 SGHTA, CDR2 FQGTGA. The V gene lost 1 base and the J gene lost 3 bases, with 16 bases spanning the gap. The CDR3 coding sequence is TGTGCCAGCAGCTTAAAGGGCCTGGCCACCAACTACGAGCAGTACTTC. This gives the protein CASSLKGLATNYEQYF.

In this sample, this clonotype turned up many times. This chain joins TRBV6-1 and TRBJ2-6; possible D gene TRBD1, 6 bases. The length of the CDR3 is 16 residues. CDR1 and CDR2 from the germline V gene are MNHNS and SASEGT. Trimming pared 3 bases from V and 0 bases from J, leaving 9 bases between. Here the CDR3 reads CASSDVGGSGANVLTF. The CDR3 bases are TGTGCCAGCAGTGATGTAGGGGGCTCTGGGGCCAACGTCCTGACTTTC.

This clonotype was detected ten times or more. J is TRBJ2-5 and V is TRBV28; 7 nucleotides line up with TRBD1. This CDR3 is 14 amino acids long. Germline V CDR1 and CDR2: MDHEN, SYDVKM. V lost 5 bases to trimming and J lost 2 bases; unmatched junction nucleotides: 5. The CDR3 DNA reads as TGTGCCAGCAGTGAGGGACAGAAACAAGAGACCCAGTACTTC. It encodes CASSEGQKQETQYF.

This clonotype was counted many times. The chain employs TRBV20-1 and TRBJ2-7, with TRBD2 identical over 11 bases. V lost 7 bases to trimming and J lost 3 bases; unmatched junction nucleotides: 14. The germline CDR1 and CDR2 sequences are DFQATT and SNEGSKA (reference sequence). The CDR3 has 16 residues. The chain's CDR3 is CSGTDPLAGGLYEQYF. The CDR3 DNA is TGCAGTGGGACGGACCCTCTAGCGGGAGGCCTCTACGAGCAGTACTTC.

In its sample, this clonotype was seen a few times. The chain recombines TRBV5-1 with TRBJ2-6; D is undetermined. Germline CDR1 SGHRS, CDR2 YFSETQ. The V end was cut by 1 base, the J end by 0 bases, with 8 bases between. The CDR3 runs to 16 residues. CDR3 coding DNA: TGCGCCAGCAGCTTGTCGGCAGACTCTGGGGCCAACGTCCTGACTTTC. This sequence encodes CASSLSADSGANVLTF.